This T cell receptor (beta chain) was found in a study of human T cells and chemical hapten exposure. Time point here: pre-sensitization, week 0. Treatment described: therapeutic diphenylcyclopropenone sensitization with weekly scalp DPC. The CDR3 sequence is 16 residues long. The V gene end was trimmed by 2 bases and the J gene end by 0 bases; junction bases not matched to a gene: 6. The germline V gene encodes CDR1 SGHNT and CDR2 YYREEE (reference sequence). A few counts support this clonotype. Using its own MiXCR run on the RACE reads, TCRdb lists one record per CDR3 protein. This sample has 60,000 to 80,000 distinct CDR3 sequences, with around 7% found just once.

The sequence came from a young woman with alopecia areata. Some clones in this sample may be carry-over from other donors' samples. Sequences were derived from whole blood, sampled in connection with sensitization to the hapten diphenylcyclopropenone (DPC). V and J are TRBV5-4 and TRBJ2-3, with TRBD2 matching over 7 bases. The CDR3 DNA sequence: TGTGCCAGCAGCTTACGGGGGGTCGCTAGCACAGATACGCAGTATTTT. Protein sequence: CASSLRGVASTDTQYF. The full variable domain, with the rest looked up from reference TRBV5-4 and TRBJ2-3, is ETGVTQSPTHLIKTRGQQVTLRCSSQSGHNTVSWYQQALGQGPQFIFQYYREEENGRGNFPPRFSGLQFPNYSSELNVNALELDDSALYLCASSLRGVASTDTQYFGPGTRLTVL.